Each of the 18 T cell receptor beta chains below was sequenced from the same sample in a study of read filtering for tumor transcriptome and immune sequencing. Molecular barcoded adaptors covering alpha/delta and beta/gamma chains were used on roughly 370 ng RNA. TCRdb processed the reads anew with MiXCR; each CDR3 protein has one entry. The sample has approximately 43,000 distinct CDR3 sequences, roughly 12% seen once. The sequencing sample was made of a population of CD138-negative cells sorted from bone marrow. These receptors originate from a donor at least 40 years old with multiple myeloma.

Ten or more counts support this clonotype. The gene calls are TRBV7-2 and TRBJ2-7, with unresolved D. The germline gives CDR1 SGHTA, CDR2 FQGNSA. CDR3 length: 14 amino acids. Trimming removed 4 bases at V and 1 base at J, with 11 bases between. DNA for the CDR3: TGTGCCAGCAGCTGGAGCACAAATTCCTACGAGCAGTACTTC. Encoded protein: CASSWSTNSYEQYF.

Worth noting for this clonotype: A read error is likely here: a far larger clone is one base away. V gene TRBV5-5 combines with J gene TRBJ1-1, with 8 bases identical to TRBD1. CDR1 is SGHKS and CDR2 is YYEKEE in the germline V gene (reference sequence). This CDR3 region has 17 residues. With V trimmed by 1 base and J by 1 base, 9 bases remained unmatched. Here the CDR3 reads CASSLKDRVFRNTEAFF. The CDR3 DNA sequence: TGTGCCAGCAGCTTGAAGGACAGGGTCTTCAGGAACACTGAAGCTTTCTTT. The full variable domain, its missing parts supplied by reference TRBV5-5 and TRBJ1-1, is DAGVTQSPTHLIKTRGQQVTLRCSPISGHKSVSWYQQVLGQGPQFIFQYYEKEERGRGNFPDRFSARQFPNYSSELNVNALLLGDSALYLCASSLKDRVFRNTEAFFGQGTRLTVV.

The chain combines TRBV29-1 with TRBJ2-5; D uncertain. The CDR3 spans 13 residues. Trimming removed 1 base from V and 1 base from J, with 7 bases in between. Germline CDR1 SQVTM, CDR2 ANQGSEA. CDR3 coding DNA: TGCAGCGTTGAAGGGGGAATCCAAGAGACCCAGTACTTC. Its protein is CSVEGGIQETQYF. Filled out from reference TRBV29-1 and TRBJ2-5, the complete variable domain reads SAVISQKPSRDICQRGTSLTIQCQVDSQVTMMFWYRQQPGQSLTLIATANQGSEATYESGFVIDKFPISRPNLTFSTLTVSNMSPEDSSIYLCSVEGGIQETQYFGPGTRLLVL.

Comment on this clonotype: Given a far larger clone just one base away, this is likely a sequencing read error. The chain employs TRBV25-1 and TRBJ2-7; D might be TRBD2 (5 bases). The CDR3 consists of 11 residues. Germline V gene sequence: CDR1 MGHDK, CDR2 SYGVNS. For the CDR3, the DNA is TGTCCCAGCAGTGACTACTACGAGCAGTACTTC. It is translated as CPSSDYYEQYF.

This clonotype showed up many times. The chain is built from TRBV7-9 and TRBJ1-2; weak D call: TRBD1 (6 bases). The CDR3 spans 15 residues. CDR1 is SEHNR, CDR2 FQNEAQ, per germline (reference sequence). V was shortened by 5 bases and J by 2 bases, with 15 bases between the two germline ends. The CDR3 DNA reads TGTGCCAGCAGCCCGACGGGGGGCGGGAACTATGGCTACACCTTC. It encodes CASSPTGGGNYGYTF.

This clonotype was detected many times. The DNA of the CDR3 is TGTGCCAGCAGCCAAGGTGATTTTACGGCTTTCTTT. Its translation: CASSQGDFTAFF. The chain joins TRBV3-1 to TRBJ1-1; D unclear. Trimming removed 1 base from V and 11 bases from J, with 11 bases in between. In germline, CDR1 is LGHDT, CDR2 YNNKEL (reference sequence). The CDR3 spans 12 residues. The full variable domain, rest sourced from reference TRBV3-1 and TRBJ1-1, is DTAVSQTPKYLVTQMGNDKSIKCEQNLGHDTMYWYKQDSKKFLKIMFSYNNKELIINETVPNRFSPKSPDKAHLNLHINSLELGDSAVYFCASSQGDFTAFFGQGTRLTVV.

This clonotype showed up just a few times. A much more abundant neighbour one base away suggests this may be a read error. The chain joins TRBV18 to TRBJ2-2; 7 bases are shared with TRBD2. V shed 3 bases and J 4 bases; nucleotides not matched to a gene: 8. Germline assignment: CDR1 KGHSH and CDR2 LQKENI. CDR3 length: 16 amino acids. CDR3 sequence reads: CASSPRSGKATGELFF. CDR3 nucleotide sequence: TGTGCCAGCTCACCCCGGAGCGGGAAGGCCACCGGGGAGCTGTTTTTT.

This clonotype was seen ten or more times. The chain recombines TRBV5-1 with TRBJ1-5; a weak D match, TRBD1 (6 bases). CDR3 size: 15 residues. CDR1 SGHRS and CDR2 YFSETQ come from the germline V gene. The V and J ends lost 4 bases and 4 bases respectively, with 15 bases between them. CDR3 loop: CASSQGPDFNQPQHF. The CDR3 region has the DNA TGCGCCAGCAGCCAGGGGCCCGACTTTAATCAGCCCCAGCATTTT.

Of note for this clonotype: A much larger clone is a single base away; this may be a read error. This rearrangement joins TRBV4-3 to TRBJ2-5; either TRBD1 or TRBD2 may supply D (5 bases each). The ends were cut back, 4 bases at V and 4 bases at J, with 13 bases in the middle. Germline CDR1 is LGHNA and CDR2 is YSLEER. The CDR3 runs 14 residues. As DNA, the CDR3 is TGCGCCAGCAGCCGGCAGAGGGGCTCAGAGACCCAGTACTTC. Translation gives CASSRQRGSETQYF.

This clonotype was found many times. This chain connects TRBV29-1 to TRBJ2-1, with 10 nucleotides matching TRBD1. The J segment lost 6 bases and the V segment lost 3 bases, leaving 5 bases of the junction unmatched. This CDR3 spans 14 amino acids. CDR1 and CDR2 (germline): SQVTM, ANQGSEA. In DNA, the CDR3 is TGCAGCGTTGAGGGGACAGGGGTTTCCAATGAGCAGTTCTTC. Translation gives CSVEGTGVSNEQFF.

This clonotype was seen only a few times. The rearrangement uses TRBV2 and TRBJ2-1; D may match TRBD1 or TRBD2 (6 bases each). This CDR3 region has 14 residues. CDR1 SNHLY and CDR2 FYNNEI come from the germline V gene. Trimming cost V 9 bases and J 8 bases, with 20 bases left between them. CDR3 sequence reads: CASTYKRRGDEQFF. CDR3 nucleotides: TGTGCCAGTACTTACAAGCGGAGGGGGGATGAGCAGTTCTTC.

This clonotype was seen many times. The CDR3 region is CASSQDLTAGGHTEAFF. DNA for the CDR3: TGTGCCAGCAGCCAAGATCTTACAGCAGGGGGGCACACTGAAGCTTTCTTT. The chain combines TRBV4-2 with TRBJ1-1; TRBD1 matches 7 bases. CDR3 length: 17 amino acids. The germline V gene encodes CDR1 LGHNA and CDR2 YNFKEQ. V lost 0 bases to trimming and J lost 3 bases; unmatched junction nucleotides: 10.

This clonotype was seen at least ten times. The chain combines TRBV12-3 or TRBV12-4 with TRBJ2-7; 7 bases agree with TRBD1. The CDR3 is 14 residues long. The V gene end was trimmed by 3 bases and the J gene end by 3 bases; junction bases not matched to a gene: 5. Here the CDR3 DNA reads TGTGCCAGCAGTTTTGTACAGGGGCACTACGAGCAGTACTTC. This translates into CASSFVQGHYEQYF.

A word on this clonotype: A single base separates this from a much larger clone, so it may be a read error. The rearrangement links TRBV28 to TRBJ2-1, with TRBD2 matching over 9 bases. Unmatched junction bases numbered 11, after V lost 4 bases and J lost 7 bases. The CDR3 consists of 16 residues. Per the germline V gene, CDR1 is MDHEN and CDR2 is SYDVKM. CDR3 nucleotides: TGTGCCAGCAGTTCAGGGAGTAGCGGGAGCGAAAATGAGCAGTTCTTC. Translation: CASSSGSSGSENEQFF.

Worth noting for this clonotype: A much bigger clone sits one base away, suggesting this may be a read error. The chain uses TRBV30 and TRBJ1-2; TRBD1 aligns across 7 bases. The germline V gene encodes CDR1 GTSNPN and CDR2 SVGIG (reference sequence). The CDR3 spans 15 residues. As DNA, the CDR3 is TGTGCCTGGACACAACCGGAACAGGGGACCTATGGCCACACCTTC. Its protein product is CAWTQPEQGTYGHTF.

The sample holds many counts of this clonotype. This sequence joins TRBV6-2 or TRBV6-3 and TRBJ2-7; 9 nucleotides line up with TRBD2. The J segment lost 5 bases and the V segment lost 6 bases, leaving 8 bases of the junction unmatched. Germline CDR1 reads MNHEY; CDR2 reads SVGEGT. This CDR3 has 14 residues. In DNA, the CDR3 is TGTGCCAGCAGAAGAAGCGGGAGGAGTAACGAGCAGTACTTC. It specifies CASRRSGRSNEQYF.

This clonotype has a count of ten or more. This chain uses TRBV20-1 with TRBJ2-7, with D hard to call. Per germline, CDR1 DFQATT and CDR2 SNEGSKA (reference sequence). This CDR3 spans 13 amino acids. The V end lost 3 bases, the J end lost 0 bases, and 9 bases lay between the germline ends. CDR3 region: CSASLQSSYEQYF. CDR3 in DNA: TGCAGTGCTAGTTTACAGAGCTCCTACGAGCAGTACTTC.

This clonotype was detected many times. V is TRBV27 and J is TRBJ2-3; 8 nucleotides match TRBD1. The CDR3 runs to 16 residues. Germline assignment: CDR1 MNHEY and CDR2 SMNVEV (reference sequence). V was clipped by 5 bases and J by 4 bases; unmatched bases: 11. CDR3 protein: CASSTRTGKIADTQYF. The CDR3 DNA reads TGTGCCAGCAGTACTCGGACAGGGAAGATCGCAGATACGCAGTATTTT.